This is a list of T cell receptor beta chains from one sample in a study of response to subunit inactivated influenza vaccine. TCRdb itself ran the RT-PCR reads through MiXCR, one entry per CDR3 protein. The sample includes 450,000 to 550,000 distinct CDR3 sequences, roughly 25% of them seen just once. The specimen comprised CD4+ T cells sorted from PBMCs, sampled around 5 days after vaccination. The receptors shown here come from a middle-aged man who received an inactivated influenza vaccine. CDR3s include the opening cysteine and the closing phenylalanine or tryptophan.

>TRBV6-2/TRBV6-3|TRBJ2-5|16
CASSHGIAGVQETQYF
>TRBV30|TRBJ2-2|15
CAGVPPSTNTGELFF
>TRBV10-3|TRBJ2-3|13
CAISVEKGDTQYF
>TRBV12-3/TRBV12-4|TRBJ2-2|12
CASSSDTGELFF
>TRBV15|TRBJ2-2|18
CATSRALHRAPNTGELFF
>TRBV7-9|TRBJ2-2|13
CASSLPATGELFF
>TRBV10-3|TRBJ1-2|13
CAISADQGAGPTF
>TRBV5-5|TRBJ1-4|15
CASSLAPGPNEKLFF
>TRBV7-6|TRBJ2-1|16
CASSHLFGGSYNEQFF
>TRBV29-1|TRBJ2-1|14
CSVGGGRADFEQFF
>TRBV7-2|TRBJ2-2|15
CASSLAAGATGELFF
>TRBV12-3/TRBV12-4|TRBJ1-4|14
CASSRDTGGEKLFF
>TRBV4-1|TRBJ2-7|15
CASSQPSTGSYEQYF
>TRBV29-1|TRBJ2-7|12
CSVEDGVYEQYF